This entry is about one T cell receptor beta chain. For each subset, genomic DNA was distributed in equal portions over several immunoSEQ plates. The unsorted PBMC sample used ten immunoSEQ deep assay plates. Some clones are missing from TCRdb's copy, which holds only in-frame ones; the method was immunoSEQ multiplex PCR. The sample consists of approximately 500,000 clones, 79% of them appearing once. The sample is drawn from a study of shared clonotypes between healthy human individuals. About 90 million PBMCs supplied genomic DNA for unsorted samples. Germline V gives CDR1 MNHNS, CDR2 SASEGT. V shed 3 bases and J shed 0 bases, with 10 bases lying between them. The length of the CDR3 is 15 residues.

The rearrangement joins TRBV6-1 to TRBJ2-3, with a weak D call TRBD2 (6 bases). The clonotype originates from a woman aged 40 to 49 in good health. Some clones in this sample may be carry-over from other donors' samples. Sequencing was carried out using PBMCs. The CDR3 protein is CASSEVAESTDTQYF. The DNA for the CDR3 is TGTGCCAGCAGTGAGGTAGCGGAGAGCACAGATACGCAGTATTTT.